This T cell receptor (beta chain) stems from a study of cytomegalovirus exposure and HLA in healthy donors (dated by TCRdb to 2016 to 2017). About the investigation overall: According to a later analysis, the roughly 130 validation repertoires were produced on the same platform as the 666 repertoires of the first cohort. The study aimed to test whether signatures of past pathogen exposure could be identified by cataloging public T cell receptors. To predict cytomegalovirus infection status, the study brought together high-throughput TCR immunosequencing, statistical association of individual TCRs with disease status, and machine learning. Along with the approximately 650-subject first cohort, a separate validation cohort of over a hundred different subjects was used.

What the work shows at the level of the full study, not this receptor alone: Three of the identified cytomegalovirus-associated TCR beta chains were confirmed in vitro to be specific for cytomegalovirus antigens. The authors suggested that the approach could potentially be extended to other disease states and immunological phenotypes. A total of about 180 TCR beta chains were listed by the study as associated with cytomegalovirus. While some public TCRs were present in many individuals, most TCR sequences turned up only very rarely across donors. In both the original and validation cohorts, the classifier was reported to diagnose cytomegalovirus status with high specificity and sensitivity. A later analysis found that TCRs clustered in the first cohort also tended to co-occur in the roughly 120 validation repertoires, with 94% of cluster scores above 0. A later analysis had no HLA typing for the validation cohort, so co-occurrence there was scored across all 110 or so repertoires.

Trimming costs V 5 bases and J 6 bases, and their ends lie 10 bases apart. The germline V gene provides CDR1 SGHNT and CDR2 YENEEA. From the cysteine up to the phenylalanine, the CDR3 has a length of 13 residues. Here the CDR3 DNA is all that survives: 39 bases in frame from base 1. The library was prepared using the immunoSEQ multiplex PCR assay. From the authors' description of their analysis: A statistical classification framework was built for diagnosing cytomegalovirus status from the catalog of TCR beta chain sequences. TCRdb retrieved this table from immuneACCESS and kept in-frame rearrangements only. Not all clones are present; in checked studies, unresolved V genes account for under half, and no reason is known for the remainder. V, J and clone size reflect that table, while D and trimming were determined from the DNA. This sample has some 250,000 clones in its table, and around 87% of those were observed once. The ten most abundant clones make up under 0.45% of the sample.

Concerning this clone: Its antigen has not been determined. Within one base of it there is no much larger clone, and no base qualities were kept.

Donors formed part of the validation cohort, which comprised some 120 subjects and was distinct from the first cohort of several hundred subjects. The source material was PBMCs. The chain is assembled from TRBV11-3 and TRBJ2-2, with an unclear D gene assignment. This TCR derives from a woman between 18 and 29 years old in good health and CMV-seronegative. The CDR3 region reads CASSPYSAGELFF. The sequence in DNA is TGTGCCAGCAGCCCCTACTCCGCCGGGGAGCTGTTTTTT.